This T cell receptor (beta chain) was documented in a study of blood T cell repertoires in COVID-19. Here immunoSEQ multiplex PCR was the method, and the copy in TCRdb shows in-frame clones only, minus some. The sample shows about 250,000 clones, about 86% of them seen only once. CDR3 size: 13 residues. Trimming pared 8 bases from V and 2 bases from J, leaving 10 bases between. CDR1 SQVTM and CDR2 ANQGSEA come from the germline V gene. Sequencing was carried out using peripheral blood. J is TRBJ1-6 and V is TRBV29-1; possibly TRBD1 for D (6 bases). The receptor was isolated from a person between 65 and 80 years old with COVID-19, enrolled during active disease. The CDR3 reads CSYRATYNSPLHF. The CDR3 nucleotides are TGCAGCTACAGGGCTACCTATAATTCACCCCTCCACTTT.